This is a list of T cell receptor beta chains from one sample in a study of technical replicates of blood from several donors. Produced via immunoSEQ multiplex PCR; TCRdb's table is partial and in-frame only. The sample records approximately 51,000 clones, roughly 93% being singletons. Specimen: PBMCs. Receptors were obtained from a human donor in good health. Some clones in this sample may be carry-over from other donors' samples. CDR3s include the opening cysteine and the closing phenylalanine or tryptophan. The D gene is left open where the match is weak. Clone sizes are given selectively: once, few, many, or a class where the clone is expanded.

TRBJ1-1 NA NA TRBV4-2 TGTGCCAGCAGCCAAGAGGCGATCGGGACTGAAGCTTTCTTT CASSQEAIGTEAFF
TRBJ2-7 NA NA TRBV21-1 TGTGCCAGCAGCAAAGGCCCCGGGACTAGCGGGAGACAGGACTGCTACGAGCAGTACTTC CASSKGPGTSGRQDCYEQYF
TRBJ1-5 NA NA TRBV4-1 TGCGCCAGCAGCCAAGATCGGGGACTGCCCCAGCATTTT CASSQDRGLPQHF
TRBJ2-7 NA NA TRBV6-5 TGTGCCAGCAGGGCTGGAGGCGGAGGAGTCTACGAGCAGTACTTC CASRAGGGGVYEQYF
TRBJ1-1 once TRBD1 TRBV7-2 TGTGCCAGCAGCCTCTTGTCCCGGGACAGGGATGCTTTCTTT CASSLLSRDRDAFF
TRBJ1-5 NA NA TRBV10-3 TGTGCCATCAGCTCCGGACAGCCCCCGTCCCAGCATTTT CAISSGQPPSQHF
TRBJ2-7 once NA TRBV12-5 TGTGCTAGTGGTCCGAGCTCCGGGTCGGAATACGAGCAGTACTTC CASGPSSGSEYEQYF
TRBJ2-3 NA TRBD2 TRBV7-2 TGTGCCAGCAAACCGGGAGGGCGGACAGATACGCAGTATTTT CASKPGGRTDTQYF
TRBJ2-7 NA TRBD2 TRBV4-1 TGCGCCAGCAGCCGCCCGACTAGCGGGGTCTACGAGCAGTACTTC CASSRPTSGVYEQYF
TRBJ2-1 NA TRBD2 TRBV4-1 TGCGCCAGCAGCGCTGAGGGACTATCCTACAATGAGCAGTTCTTC CASSAEGLSYNEQFF
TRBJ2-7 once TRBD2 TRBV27 TGTGCCAGCAGTTGGGTTAGCGGGAGGGCCTTTCGCGAGCAGTACTTC CASSWVSGRAFREQYF
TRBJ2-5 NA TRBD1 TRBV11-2 TGTGCCAGCAGCTTAGTCCTTGGACAGGGAGAAGAGACCCAGTACTTC CASSLVLGQGEETQYF
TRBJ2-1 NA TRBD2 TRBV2 TGTGCCAGCAGCCGGACTAGAAGTGAGCAGTTCTTC CASSRTRSEQFF
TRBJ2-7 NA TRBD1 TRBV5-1 TGCGCCAGCAGCCTGGGGACAGGTGCCTACGAGCAGTACTTC CASSLGTGAYEQYF
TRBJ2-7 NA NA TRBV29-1 TGCAGCGTTGAGACAGATTCCTACGAGCAGTACTTC CSVETDSYEQYF
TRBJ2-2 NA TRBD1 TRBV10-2 TGCGCCAGCGTAGGACAGGCGGTCACCGGGGAGCTGTTTTTT CASVGQAVTGELFF
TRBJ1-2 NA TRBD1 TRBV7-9 TGTGCCAGCAGCCCAGGGACAGGGCCTGCCACCTTC CASSPGTGPATF
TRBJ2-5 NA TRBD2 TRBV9 TGTGCCAGCAGCGTGGGGACTAGCGGGAGTAAAGAGACCCAGTACTTC CASSVGTSGSKETQYF
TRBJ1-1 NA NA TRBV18 TGTGCCAGCTCGACAGACGGGAACACTGAAGCTTTCTTT CASSTDGNTEAFF
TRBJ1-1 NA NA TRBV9 TGTGCCAGCAGCGCCACGGTGAACACTGAAGCTTTCTTT CASSATVNTEAFF
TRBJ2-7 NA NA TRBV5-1 TGCGCCAGCAGCTTGGAAGGGGGCTCCTACGAGCAGTACTTC CASSLEGGSYEQYF
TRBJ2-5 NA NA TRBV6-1 TGTGCCAGCAGTGAAGGTTTTGGTAGCCGCGAGACCCAGTACTTC CASSEGFGSRETQYF
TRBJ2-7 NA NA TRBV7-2 TGTGCCAGCAGCTTATCCGGACACCCTGGCCCCTACGAGCAGTACTTC CASSLSGHPGPYEQYF
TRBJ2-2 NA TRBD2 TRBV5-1 TGCGCCAGCAGCTTTCGGGCTAGCGGACAGAACACCGGGGAGCTGTTTTTT CASSFRASGQNTGELFF
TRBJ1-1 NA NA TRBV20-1 TGCAGTGCATATATGAACACTGAAGCTTTCTTT CSAYMNTEAFF
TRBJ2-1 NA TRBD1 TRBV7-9 TGTGCCAGCAGCCCGTCCCAGGGGGCTTTGGACAATGAGCAGTTCTTC CASSPSQGALDNEQFF
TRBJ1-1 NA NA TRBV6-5 TGTGCCAGCAGTTACTCGTACGGGTTCACTGAAGCTTTCTTT CASSYSYGFTEAFF
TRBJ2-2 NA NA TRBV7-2 TGTGCCAGCAGCTCCCAGGGGCCCCAGGTCGCCGGGGAGCTGTTTTTT CASSSQGPQVAGELFF
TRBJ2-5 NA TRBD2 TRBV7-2 TGTGCCAGCAGTTTGGGACTAGCGGGAGTACTGACCCAGTACTTC CASSLGLAGVLTQYF
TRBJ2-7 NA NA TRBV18 TGTGCCAGCTCACCCCTCTTGGCAGGGGCCCCCTACGAGCAGTACTTC CASSPLLAGAPYEQYF
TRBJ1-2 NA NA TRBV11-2 TGTGCCAGCAGCTTAGCGGGGTTTGGTGGCTACACCTTC CASSLAGFGGYTF
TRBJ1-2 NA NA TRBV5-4 TGTGCCAGCAGTTATGGAAGCGGGACCGGGGATGGCTACACCTTC CASSYGSGTGDGYTF
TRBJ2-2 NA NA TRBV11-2 TGTGCCAGCAGCTTAATATGGGGGGACACCGGGGAGCTGTTTTTT CASSLIWGDTGELFF
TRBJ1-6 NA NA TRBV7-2 TGTGCCAGCAGCCAAGCAGGGTCCTCACCCCTCCACTTT CASSQAGSSPLHF
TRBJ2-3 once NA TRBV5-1 TGCGCCAGCAGTACCACGGGGGATACGCAGTATTTT CASSTTGDTQYF
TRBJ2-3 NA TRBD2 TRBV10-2 TGCGCCAGCAGGCCCCGCCCGCGGGAGACGGATACGCAGTATTTT CASRPRPRETDTQYF
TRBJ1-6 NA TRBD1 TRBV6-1 TGTGCCAGCAATCAAGGGACAGATAATTCACCCCTCCACTTT CASNQGTDNSPLHF
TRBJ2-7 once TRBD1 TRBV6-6 TGTGCCAGCAGTTACTCGATCGGGACAGGGGCCTACGAGCAGTACTTC CASSYSIGTGAYEQYF
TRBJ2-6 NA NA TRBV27 TGTGCCACCCGGGCGGCGGGACTCTCTGGGGCCAACGTCCTGACTTTC CATRAAGLSGANVLTF
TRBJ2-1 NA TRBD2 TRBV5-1 TGCGCCAGCGGCACTAGCGGATCTACAGAGCAGTTCTTC CASGTSGSTEQFF
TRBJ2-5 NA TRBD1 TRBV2 TGTGCCAGCAGTGAAGGAGCCAGGGGGAAGACCCAGTACTTC CASSEGARGKTQYF
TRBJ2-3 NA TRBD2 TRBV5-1 TGCGCCAGCAGCGGACTAGCGTCAGATACGCAGTATTTT CASSGLASDTQYF
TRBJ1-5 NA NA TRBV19 TGTGCCACCGGGTACAGGGTCGATCAGCCCCAGCATTTT CATGYRVDQPQHF
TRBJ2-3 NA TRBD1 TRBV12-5 TGTGCTAGTGGTACACCGGACAGGGGGGCTGGAGATACGCAGTATTTT CASGTPDRGAGDTQYF
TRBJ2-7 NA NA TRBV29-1 TGCAGCGTTGGGTTCAGGGGATCCTACGAGCAGTACTTC CSVGFRGSYEQYF
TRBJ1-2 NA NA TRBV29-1 TGCAGCGTTGTCGCGGGTAGCTATGGCTACACCTTC CSVVAGSYGYTF
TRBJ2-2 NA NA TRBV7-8 TGTGCCAGCAGCCCCAGGGGGGCGGGTTCGAACACCGGGGAGCTGTTTTTT CASSPRGAGSNTGELFF
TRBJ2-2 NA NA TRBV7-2 TGTGCCAGCAGCCCGAGCATTGGGGGCCGGAACACCGGGGAGCTGTTTTTT CASSPSIGGRNTGELFF
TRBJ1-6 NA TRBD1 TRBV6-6 TGTGCCAGCAGTACCCCGGACAGGGTCAATAATTCACCCCTCCACTTT CASSTPDRVNNSPLHF
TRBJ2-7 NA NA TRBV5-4 TGTGCCTCCCGGGGGGCGCGTGAGCAGTACTTC CASRGAREQYF
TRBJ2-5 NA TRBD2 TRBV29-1 TGCAGCGTTGATCCACTAGCGGGAGGAGAGACCCAGTACTTC CSVDPLAGGETQYF
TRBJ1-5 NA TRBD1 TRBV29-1 TGCAGCGTCGCCCAGGGGGGCAATCAGCCCCAGCATTTT CSVAQGGNQPQHF
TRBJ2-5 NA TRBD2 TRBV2 TGTGCCAGCAGTGGGCTAGCGGGGCCCCAAGAGACCCAGTACTTC CASSGLAGPQETQYF
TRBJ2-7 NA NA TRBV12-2 TGTGCAAGTCGCTTAGGAGCTCGGACAGGATCCTCTCGGGAGCAGTACTTC CASRLGARTGSSREQYF
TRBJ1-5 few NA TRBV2 TGTGCCAGCAGTTGGGACTCTGGAGGAGTTCAGCCCCAGCATTTT CASSWDSGGVQPQHF